This passage covers 10 T cell receptor beta chains from one sample sequenced in a study of T cells in localized non-small cell lung cancer. The protocol was immunoSEQ multiplex PCR, while the TCRdb copy is restricted to in-frame clones and leaves out a portion. The sample lists about 40,000 clones, about 76% occurring once. The sample in question was peripheral blood mononuclear cells, obtained before any cancer treatment. The receptors shown here come from a male donor aged 60 or older with stage II lung adenocarcinoma.

The chain links TRBV18 to TRBJ1-5; D is possibly TRBD1 (6 bases). Trimming cost V 1 base and J 0 bases, with 10 bases left between them. Germline V gene data show CDR1 as KGHSH and CDR2 as LQKENI. This CDR3 has 16 amino acids. The CDR3 reads CASSPRQANSNQPQHF. The CDR3 bases are TGTGCCAGCTCACCACGACAGGCGAATAGCAATCAGCCCCAGCATTTT.

J is TRBJ2-2 and V is TRBV19, with TRBD2 identical over 11 bases. The CDR3 is made up of 15 amino acids. Trimming at V came to 3 bases and at J to 8 bases, leaving 5 bases not matched to a gene. CDR1 is LNHDA and CDR2 is SQIVND in the germline V gene (reference sequence). CDR3 sequence (DNA): TGTGCCAGTAGTATCCCCGCTAGCGGGAGGGGGGAGCTGTTTTTT. Translating gives CASSIPASGRGELFF.

The J gene is TRBJ1-2, the V gene TRBV7-2; 11 positions match TRBD1. Germline loops: CDR1 SGHTA, CDR2 FQGNSA. Losses at the gene ends were 5 bases for V and 7 bases for J; bases not matched to a gene: 6. The CDR3 has 14 amino acids. In DNA form, the CDR3 reads TGTGCCAGCAGCGGACAGGGGGCTTATAGTGGCTACACCTTC. Translation: CASSGQGAYSGYTF.

Points on this clone: Other DNA sequences within the sample encode an identical CDR3. J is TRBJ2-7 and V is TRBV27; D might be TRBD2 (6 bases). V was cut by 6 bases and J by 1 base, with 13 bases left in between. The germline V gene encodes CDR1 MNHEY and CDR2 SMNVEV (reference sequence). CDR3 length: 14 residues. CDR3 protein: CASSPTSPSYEQYF. CDR3 in DNA: TGTGCCAGCAGCCCTACTAGCCCATCCTACGAGCAGTACTTC.

The chain has TRBV5-4 and TRBJ1-2, with 9 bases aligning to TRBD1. J was trimmed by 2 bases and V by 0 bases; bases with no gene match: 8. Germline values: CDR1 SGHNT, CDR2 YYREEE (reference sequence). The CDR3 totals 17 residues. The CDR3 DNA sequence: TGTGCCAGCAGCTTGGAAGGGTTTGGGACAGGGAACTATGGCTACACCTTC. Translating gives CASSLEGFGTGNYGYTF.

The chain carries TRBV5-1 and TRBJ2-7, with 15 bases matching TRBD2. The junction had 7 bases not matched to a gene; V was cut back by 4 bases and J by 2 bases. This CDR3 has 17 amino acids. Germline V gene sequence: CDR1 SGHRS, CDR2 YFSETQ. The CDR3 DNA follows: TGCGCCAGCAGCACCGGACTAGCGGGAGGGCCAGCCTACGAGCAGTACTTC. Protein: CASSTGLAGGPAYEQYF. The full variable domain, its missing parts supplied by reference TRBV5-1 and TRBJ2-7, is KAGVTQTPRYLIKTRGQQVTLSCSPISGHRSVSWYQQTPGQGLQFLFEYFSETQRNKGNFPGRFSGRQFSNSRSEMNVSTLELGDSALYLCASSTGLAGGPAYEQYFGPGTRLTVT.

The V and J genes are TRBV7-2 and TRBJ2-7; 8 bases are shared with TRBD1. This CDR3 region has 16 residues. The V gene end was trimmed by 5 bases and the J gene end by 2 bases; junction bases not matched to a gene: 11. Germline V lookup: CDR1 SGHTA, CDR2 FQGNSA. The CDR3 spells CASSPGGGGPPYEQYF. Written as DNA, the CDR3 is TGTGCCAGCAGCCCAGGGGGCGGCGGGCCCCCCTACGAGCAGTACTTC.

The J gene is TRBJ2-1, the V gene TRBV19; D might be TRBD2 (6 bases). Germline CDR1 is LNHDA and CDR2 is SQIVND (reference sequence). The CDR3 extends over 14 amino acids. The V end was cut by 10 bases, the J end by 4 bases, with 17 bases between. CDR3 sequence: CATQRGGGYNEQFF. The CDR3 DNA reads as TGTGCCACCCAGAGGGGCGGAGGGTACAATGAGCAGTTCTTC. Filled out from reference TRBV19 and TRBJ2-1, the complete variable domain reads DGGITQSPKYLFRKEGQNVTLSCEQNLNHDAMYWYRQDPGQGLRLIYYSQIVNDFQKGDIAEGYSVSREKKESFPLTVTSAQKNPTAFYLCATQRGGGYNEQFFGPGTRLTVL.

This clone was seen once. The gene calls are TRBV7-2 and TRBJ2-1; 7 bases map to TRBD1. The CDR3 has 16 amino acids. The germline V gene has CDR1 SGHTA and CDR2 FQGNSA. J gave up 9 bases and V 5 bases, and 16 bases lay outside the gene matches. The CDR3 spells CASSPRRQGRQGEQFF. In DNA, the CDR3 is TGTGCCAGCAGCCCACGCCGACAGGGACGTCAAGGTGAGCAGTTCTTC.

The gene calls are TRBV27 and TRBJ2-7; TRBD2 agrees at 7 bases. Losses at the gene ends were 2 bases for V and 6 bases for J; bases not matched to a gene: 13. The CDR3 consists of 16 residues. The germline V gene encodes CDR1 MNHEY and CDR2 SMNVEV (reference sequence). The CDR3 protein is CASSLTSRGGEFEQYF. Here the CDR3 DNA reads TGTGCCAGCAGTTTAACCTCCCGGGGAGGGGAATTCGAGCAGTACTTC.